This T cell receptor (beta chain) appears in the sequencing data of a study of memory B cells and T cells in multiple sclerosis. Study conclusions and caveats: Clone-set sizes differed between compartments, so shared clonotype counts needed normalization.

Separate sequencing covered autoproliferating (CFSE-dim) and non-proliferating (CFSE-high) T cells from stimulus-free culture. Replicate wells were pooled after approximately 7 days of stimulus-free culture of roughly 5x10^7 CFSE-labeled PBMCs. CFSE at 0.5 uM labeled the PBMCs, which were then cultured unstimulated. Profiling relied on immunoSEQ multiplex PCR, and the TCRdb table lists in-frame clones only, not all of them. This table has roughly 45,000 clones, roughly four fifths appearing once. The CDR3 is 14 residues long. CDR1 and CDR2 (germline): SGDLS, YYNGEE. After removal of 4 bases from V and 7 bases from J, the junction contained 6 bases not matched to a gene. Regarding this clone: Its antigen is undetermined.

The clonotype comes from a human donor with multiple sclerosis. The sample comprised PBMCs from blood kept in culture. This chain links TRBV9 with TRBJ2-4, with TRBD1 matching 9 bases. This CDR3 reads CASSPGTGWNIQYF. The CDR3 nucleotides read TGTGCCAGCAGCCCTGGGACAGGGTGGAACATTCAGTACTTC.